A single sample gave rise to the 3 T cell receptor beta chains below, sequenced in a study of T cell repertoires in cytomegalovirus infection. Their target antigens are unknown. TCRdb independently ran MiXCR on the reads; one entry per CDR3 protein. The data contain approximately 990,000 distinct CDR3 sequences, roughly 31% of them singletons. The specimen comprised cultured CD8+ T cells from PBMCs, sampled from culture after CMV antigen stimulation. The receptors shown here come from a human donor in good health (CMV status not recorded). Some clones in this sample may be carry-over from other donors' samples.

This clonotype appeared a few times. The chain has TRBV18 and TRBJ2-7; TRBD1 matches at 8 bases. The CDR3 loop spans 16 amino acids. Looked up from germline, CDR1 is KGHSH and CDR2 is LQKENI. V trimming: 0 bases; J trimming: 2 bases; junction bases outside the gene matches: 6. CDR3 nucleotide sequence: TGTGCCAGCTCACCACCCGATGGACAGGGAGCCTACGAGCAGTACTTC. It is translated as CASSPPDGQGAYEQYF.

This CDR3 is CASSQETRGTGGFTEAFF. As DNA, the CDR3 is TGCGCCAGCAGCCAAGAAACCCGCGGGACAGGGGGTTTCACTGAAGCTTTCTTT. This chain joins TRBV4-1 and TRBJ1-1; 11 bases agree with TRBD1. The junction had 10 bases not matched to a gene; V was cut back by 0 bases and J by 4 bases. This CDR3 is built from 18 residues. Germline CDR1 is MGHRA and CDR2 is YSYEKL.

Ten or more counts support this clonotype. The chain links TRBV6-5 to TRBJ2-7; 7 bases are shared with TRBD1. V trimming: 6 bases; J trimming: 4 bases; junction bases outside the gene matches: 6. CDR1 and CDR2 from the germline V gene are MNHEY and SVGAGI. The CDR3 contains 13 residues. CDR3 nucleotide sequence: TGTGCCAGCAGCCCGTCGACAGGGTACGAGCAGTACGTC. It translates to CASSPSTGYEQYV.